This T cell receptor (beta chain) was profiled in a study of blood T cell repertoires in COVID-19. Study at large: Sources were T cells, B-cell-depleted T cells, or PBMCs; the material itself was cDNA or gDNA.

Study members were between about 18 and 95 years old and lived in 25 or so US regions. This table comes from immunoSEQ multiplex PCR, and its TCRdb copy is limited to in-frame clones, with some not included. Among about 270,000 clones listed, about nine tenths were seen once. Per the germline V gene, CDR1 is LNHDA and CDR2 is SQIVND (reference sequence). The CDR3 loop spans 15 amino acids. The V gene lost 5 bases and the J gene lost 4 bases, with 15 bases spanning the gap. The origin of this receptor is a woman aged 25 to 39 with acute COVID-19. Material for sequencing was PBMCs or T cells enriched from blood (not recorded which). The J gene is TRBJ2-1, the V gene TRBV19; D perhaps matches TRBD1 (5 bases). CDR3 coding DNA: TGTGCCAGTAGTCAACAGGCACTAAGGTACAATGAGCAGTTCTTC. As protein: CASSQQALRYNEQFF.